These 5 T cell receptor beta chains came from one sample sequenced in a study of CD8+CD57+ T cells in acquired aplastic anemia. According to the study, genomic DNA was the template for TCR beta VDJ and CDR3 profiling. MiXCR, run by TCRdb on the reads, gives a single entry per CDR3 protein. The data contain 90,000 to 130,000 distinct CDR3 sequences, 40% to 60% of them singletons. The sequenced material came from sorted CD4+, CD8+, or CD8+CD57+ T cells (not recorded which) from PBMCs. All receptors derive from a human donor in good health, serving as a control.

There are many counts of this clonotype. The DNA of the CDR3 is TGTGCCAGCAGCTTGGTTCGTCGGGGGCAGACAGGTGGCTACACCTTC. Encoded protein: CASSLVRRGQTGGYTF. The rearrangement uses TRBV5-6 and TRBJ1-2; a weak D match, TRBD1 (6 bases). V lost 0 bases and J lost 7, with 19 bases in between. The CDR3 is 16 amino acids. Germline V gives CDR1 SGHDT, CDR2 YYEEEE.

This clonotype was seen many times. This rearrangement joins TRBV6-2 or TRBV6-3 to TRBJ2-3; tentatively, D is TRBD2 (5 bases). V lost 5 bases and J lost 6, with 18 bases in between. The CDR3 is 15 residues long. Germline CDR1 and CDR2: MNHEY and SVGEGT. CDR3 coding DNA: TGTGCCAGCAGTCTCGGACTTTCGCTTAAGGATACGCAGTATTTT. Its translation: CASSLGLSLKDTQYF.

The rearrangement links TRBV9 to TRBJ2-1, with D hard to call. The CDR3 is 15 amino acids. The ends were cut back, 0 bases at V and 6 bases at J, with 13 bases in the middle. Looked up from germline, CDR1 is SGDLS and CDR2 is YYNGEE. The CDR3 region has the DNA TGTGCCAGCAGCGTAGAGCCGACTCAGGTCAATGAGCAGTTCTTC. Encoded protein: CASSVEPTQVNEQFF. Full variable domain (outside the CDR3, taken from reference TRBV9 and TRBJ2-1): DSGVTQTPKHLITATGQRVTLRCSPRSGDLSVYWYQQSLDQGLQFLIQYYNGEERAKGNILERFSAQQFPDLHSELNLSSLELGDSALYFCASSVEPTQVNEQFFGPGTRLTVL.

This clonotype was detected many times. The chain employs TRBV12-3 or TRBV12-4 and TRBJ1-2; D not certain. The V end was cut by 4 bases, the J end by 4 bases, with 16 bases between. The CDR3 length is 15 residues. CDR3 bases: TGTGCCAGCAGTTACGATTTAGCAGGAGCCTATGGCTACACCTTC. Amino acids: CASSYDLAGAYGYTF.

The table lists this clonotype with many counts. The J gene is TRBJ2-7, the V gene TRBV30; D is possibly TRBD1 or TRBD2 (5 bases each). The germline V and J ends were trimmed by 0 bases and 3 bases, with 12 bases remaining between them. The CDR3 length is 14 residues. CDR1 and CDR2 (germline): GTSNPN, SVGIG (reference sequence). This CDR3 reads CAWSVHGTGYEQYF. DNA for the CDR3: TGTGCCTGGAGTGTACACGGGACGGGCTACGAGCAGTACTTC.